The T cell receptor beta chain described here comes from a study of response to subunit inactivated influenza vaccine. Study conclusions and caveats: The authors proposed limited new T cell recruitment per seasonal influenza vaccination.

On this clonotype: Its antigen is as yet unknown.

The CDR3 contains 15 residues. CDR1 ENHRY and CDR2 SYGVKD come from the germline V gene. Trimming took 6 bases from V and 7 from J, leaving 18 bases between them. MiXCR, run by TCRdb on the RT-PCR reads, gives a single entry per CDR3 protein. The table has around 580,000 distinct CDR3 sequences, about an eighth seen once; the top ten hold more than 8.5%. The chain uses TRBV10-3 and TRBJ2-2; D is perhaps TRBD1 or TRBD2 (5 bases each). The specimen was PBMCs from blood, collected on the day of vaccination. This sequence originates from a man aged 45-65 years who received an inactivated influenza vaccine. The CDR3 is CAIREEGTYIGELFF. As DNA, the CDR3 is TGTGCCATCAGGGAAGAGGGGACGTACATCGGGGAGCTGTTTTTT.